The 29 T cell receptor beta chains below come from one sample, sequenced in a study of cytomegalovirus exposure and HLA in healthy donors. Researchers ran the PCR with 60 Vbeta and 13 Jbeta primers. Some clones are missing from TCRdb's copy, which holds only in-frame ones; the method was immunoSEQ multiplex PCR. The table lists 100,000 to 150,000 clones, about 80% of them singletons, with approximately 1% in the top ten. The sequenced material came from PBMCs. These receptors were taken from a human donor in good health.

The rearrangement links TRBV11-2 to TRBJ2-5; a possible D gene is TRBD1 (5 bases). Germline CDR1 and CDR2: SGHAT and FQNNGV. V shed 4 bases and J shed 1 base, with 7 bases lying between them. The CDR3 has 13 residues. CDR3 bases: TGTGCCAGCAGCTCCGACAGCCAAGAGACCCAGTACTTC. It encodes CASSSDSQETQYF.

A single count supports this clone. J is TRBJ1-3 and V is TRBV7-8, with TRBD1 matching over 10 bases. V was pared by 4 bases and J by 4 bases, with 4 bases of the junction left unmatched. Germline CDR1 and CDR2: SGHVS and FQNEAQ. The CDR3 consists of 15 residues. CDR3 bases: TGTGCCAGCAGCTCCGACAGGGGGCAAGGAAACACCATATATTTT. This encodes CASSSDRGQGNTIYF.

The rearrangement uses TRBV25-1 and TRBJ1-1; no definite D call. This CDR3 has 11 residues. Germline assignment: CDR1 MGHDK and CDR2 SYGVNS. V was shortened by 4 bases and J by 5 bases, with 5 bases between the two germline ends. The CDR3 DNA reads as TGTGCCAGCAGTGGGGAGACTGAAGCTTTCTTT. Translation: CASSGETEAFF.

J is TRBJ2-5 and V is TRBV27; 12 nucleotides match TRBD1. Germline trimming cut 3 bases from V and 9 bases from J; bases unmatched to any gene: 11. The germline CDR1 and CDR2 sequences are MNHEY and SMNVEV (reference sequence). This CDR3 has 16 amino acids. The DNA of the CDR3 is TGTGCCAGCAGTTTCTCGGGACAGGGGGCCAAGAGACCCCAGTACTTC. Translated, it gives CASSFSGQGAKRPQYF.

The chain carries TRBV5-1 and TRBJ2-7, with 10 bases fitting TRBD1. Germline-derived CDR1 and CDR2 are SGHRS and YFSETQ. Trimming cost V 5 bases and J 2 bases; bases outside gene matches: 7. The CDR3 totals 15 residues. The CDR3 region has the DNA TGCGCCAGCAGACCCCCCGGGACAGGGGCCTACGAGCAGTACTTC. This sequence encodes CASRPPGTGAYEQYF.

This rearrangement joins TRBV4-3 to TRBJ1-5; D is possibly TRBD1 (6 bases). The germline V and J ends were trimmed by 1 base and 6 bases, with 10 bases remaining between them. Germline V gives CDR1 LGHNA, CDR2 YSLEER. The CDR3 length is 14 residues. The CDR3 nucleotides read TGCGCCAGCAGCCAAGGTGCAGGGGCTCAGCCCCAGCATTTT. Residues: CASSQGAGAQPQHF.

The CDR3 here is CASSLAGGNTEAFF. Here the CDR3 DNA reads TGTGCCAGCAGCTTGGCAGGGGGCAACACTGAAGCTTTCTTT. The chain has TRBV5-6 and TRBJ1-1, with 8 bases that match TRBD1. V gave up 0 bases and J gave up 2 bases; unmatched junction bases: 0. Looked up from germline, CDR1 is SGHDT and CDR2 is YYEEEE. This CDR3 is built from 14 residues.

This clone has only a few counts. The rearrangement joins TRBV6-1 to TRBJ1-1; maybe TRBD1 (5 bases). The CDR3 consists of 12 residues. Trimming pared 8 bases from V and 4 bases from J, leaving 11 bases between. Germline V lookup: CDR1 MNHNS, CDR2 SASEGT. CDR3 residues: CASERGITEAFF. For the CDR3, the DNA is TGTGCCAGCGAACGGGGGATCACTGAAGCTTTCTTT.

The V and J genes are TRBV28 and TRBJ2-3; tentative D call: TRBD1 (6 bases). The CDR3 loop spans 13 amino acids. Trimming removed 6 bases at V and 0 bases at J, with 7 bases between. CDR1 MDHEN and CDR2 SYDVKM come from the germline V gene. The CDR3 bases are TGTGCCAGCAGGCAGGGGAGCACAGATACGCAGTATTTT. This codes for CASRQGSTDTQYF.

The rearrangement uses TRBV9 and TRBJ2-5, with no clear D. The CDR3 has 13 amino acids. Germline-derived CDR1 and CDR2 are SGDLS and YYNGEE. V shed 3 bases and J shed 7 bases, with 13 bases lying between them. The CDR3 reads CASSADKPGTQYF. The CDR3 nucleotides are TGTGCCAGCAGCGCTGATAAGCCCGGGACCCAGTACTTC.

The CDR3 loop reads CASSYGGWDEKLFF. The CDR3 DNA is TGTGCCAGCAGTTACGGGGGCTGGGATGAAAAACTGTTTTTT. This rearrangement joins TRBV6-6 to TRBJ1-4, with a tentative D call TRBD1 (6 bases). CDR1 is MNHNY and CDR2 is SVGAGI in the germline V gene (reference sequence). V was cut by 2 bases and J by 6 bases, with 10 bases left in between. CDR3 length equals 14 residues.

The chain carries TRBV7-6 and TRBJ2-3; D might be TRBD1 (6 bases). In germline, CDR1 is SGHVS, CDR2 FNYEAQ. Trimming took 3 bases from V and 1 from J, leaving 14 bases between them. The CDR3 sequence is 16 residues long. CDR3 amino acids: CASSLGDISRTDTQYF. DNA for the CDR3: TGTGCCAGCAGCTTGGGGGACATCTCCCGCACAGATACGCAGTATTTT.

The chain carries TRBV6-5 and TRBJ2-7, with D possibly matching TRBD2 (5 bases). V was pared by 6 bases and J by 0 bases, with 12 bases between. The CDR3 spans 14 residues. Germline V gives CDR1 MNHEY, CDR2 SVGAGI. The CDR3 protein is CASSSLGSSYEQYF. The DNA of the CDR3 is TGTGCCAGCAGCTCCCTAGGGAGCTCCTACGAGCAGTACTTC.

This clone has only a few counts. V and J are TRBV6-1 and TRBJ2-1; TRBD2 is a possible D gene (6 bases). The V gene's germline CDR1 is MNHNS and CDR2 SASEGT. The V and J ends lost 3 bases and 2 bases respectively, with 8 bases between them. The CDR3 sequence is 14 residues long. CDR3 coding DNA: TGTGCCAGCAGTGAGGGGGGAGCCTACAATGAGCAGTTCTTC. This sequence encodes CASSEGGAYNEQFF.

This rearrangement joins TRBV27 to TRBJ2-2; weak D call: TRBD1 (6 bases). CDR1 is MNHEY, CDR2 SMNVEV, per germline (reference sequence). The V gene lost 3 bases and the J gene lost 1 base, with 18 bases spanning the gap. The CDR3 sequence is 18 residues long. CDR3 DNA: TGTGCCAGCAGTTTCTTCGGGGTAACAGGGCAGAACACCGGGGAGCTGTTTTTT. It codes for CASSFFGVTGQNTGELFF.

The chain joins TRBV11-2 to TRBJ1-2, with D possibly being TRBD1 (5 bases). This CDR3 is 14 amino acids long. Trimming took 5 bases from V and 2 from J, leaving 12 bases between them. The germline V gene encodes CDR1 SGHAT and CDR2 FQNNGV. The CDR3 reads CASSERRGNYGYTF. In DNA, the CDR3 is TGTGCCAGCAGCGAGCGACGGGGGAACTATGGCTACACCTTC.

V usage is TRBV6-4 and J usage is TRBJ2-1, with TRBD2 matching 9 bases. The V gene's germline CDR1 is MRHNA and CDR2 SNTAGT. CDR3 length equals 15 residues. With 6 bases clipped from V and 5 bases from J, the junction kept 8 bases outside the gene matches. The CDR3 loop reads CASRPSGTTNNEQFF. The CDR3 region has the DNA TGTGCCAGCAGACCTAGCGGGACTACCAACAATGAGCAGTTCTTC.

The count of this clone is one. V gene TRBV5-1 combines with J gene TRBJ1-3; 9 bases match TRBD1. Looked up from germline, CDR1 is SGHRS and CDR2 is YFSETQ. This CDR3 is 16 amino acids long. V lost 0 bases to trimming and J lost 4 bases; unmatched junction nucleotides: 5. The CDR3 nucleotides are TGCGCCAGCAGCTTGGGGGACAGGGCGTCCGGAAACACCATATATTTT. Protein product: CASSLGDRASGNTIYF.

This chain links TRBV5-1 with TRBJ2-7; the D gene is possibly TRBD1 (6 bases). Germline V CDR1 and CDR2: SGHRS, YFSETQ. Trimming stripped 0 bases from V and 0 bases from J, with 10 bases between. The CDR3 is 15 amino acids. CDR3 amino acids: CASSLGVRGSYEQYF. CDR3 DNA: TGCGCCAGCAGCTTGGGGGTCAGGGGCTCCTACGAGCAGTACTTC.

V and J are TRBV11-2 and TRBJ2-1, with D unclear. Germline CDR1 and CDR2: SGHAT and FQNNGV. V was trimmed by 4 bases and J by 6 bases, leaving 10 bases between them. The length of the CDR3 is 13 residues. CDR3 sequence (DNA): TGTGCCAGCAGCTGGGCGAGAAGCAATGAGCAGTTCTTC. This codes for CASSWARSNEQFF.

V usage is TRBV18 and J usage is TRBJ2-2; 10 bases are a match to TRBD1. Trimming at V came to 6 bases and at J to 1 base, leaving 8 bases not matched to a gene. The CDR3 totals 17 residues. In germline, CDR1 is KGHSH, CDR2 LQKENI. CDR3 coding DNA: TGTGCCAGCTCCCGCTACCGGGACAGGGGGAACACCGGGGAGCTGTTTTTT. Translation gives CASSRYRDRGNTGELFF.

This clone was found a few times. The V gene is TRBV6-5, the J gene TRBJ1-2; 7 bases agree with TRBD1. This CDR3 is built from 14 residues. Per germline, CDR1 MNHEY and CDR2 SVGAGI. With V trimmed by 6 bases and J by 4 bases, 8 bases remained unmatched. The CDR3 sequence is CASSERGLSYGYTF. The CDR3 DNA reads TGTGCCAGCAGCGAGAGGGGGCTCAGCTATGGCTACACCTTC.

This chain uses TRBV27 with TRBJ2-1, with D possibly being TRBD1 (6 bases). Between the trimmed V and J ends, which lost 0 bases and 7 bases, there was a span of 7 bases. Germline CDR1 reads MNHEY; CDR2 reads SMNVEV (reference sequence). This CDR3 region has 13 residues. The CDR3 loop reads CASSLSRGNEQFF. The CDR3 coding sequence is TGTGCCAGCAGTTTATCGAGGGGGAATGAGCAGTTCTTC.

V usage is TRBV5-1 and J usage is TRBJ1-2; TRBD1 matches 7 bases. The germline V gene encodes CDR1 SGHRS and CDR2 YFSETQ. J was trimmed by 2 bases and V by 3 bases; bases with no gene match: 7. The CDR3 runs to 15 residues. CDR3 bases: TGCGCCAGCAGCTCTTCGGGGACAGTCAACTATGGCTACACCTTC. This sequence encodes CASSSSGTVNYGYTF.

The V and J genes are TRBV7-3 and TRBJ2-3; 10 positions agree with TRBD2. CDR1 is SGHTA, CDR2 FQGTGA, per germline. Germline trimming cut 2 bases from V and 4 bases from J; bases unmatched to any gene: 0. This CDR3 region has 14 residues. The CDR3: CASSLGTSADTQYF. For the CDR3, the DNA is TGTGCCAGCAGCTTAGGGACTAGCGCAGATACGCAGTATTTT. Together with reference TRBV7-3 and TRBJ2-3, the CDR3 gives the full variable domain: GAGVSQTPSNKVTEKGKYVELRCDPISGHTALYWYRQSLGQGPEFLIYFQGTGAADDSGLPNDRFFAVRPEGSVSTLKIQRTERGDSAVYLCASSLGTSADTQYFGPGTRLTVL.

A word on this clone: An end of the junction differs from the germline gene, which may be a read error. The chain uses TRBV18 and TRBJ2-3; unclear D gene. There are 12 residues in the CDR3. Germline V gene sequence: CDR1 KGHSH, CDR2 LQKENI. The CDR3 region is CASTLTTDTRYF. The CDR3 DNA sequence: TGTGCCAGCACCCTAACCACAGATACGCGGTATTTT. Based on the CDR3 plus reference TRBV18 and TRBJ2-3, the full variable domain is NAGVMQNPRHLVRRRGQEARLRCSPMKGHSHVYWYRQLPEEGLKFMVYLQKENIIDESGMPKERFSAEFPKEGPSILRIQQVVRGDSAAYFCASTLTTDTRYFGPGTRLTVL.

A word on this clone: The CDR3 end shows no conserved phenylalanine or tryptophan, and so a read error is likely. It is unclear where the CDR3 begins or ends on the DNA, so no DNA is shown, and the CDR3 is as TCRdb lists it. The chain uses TRBV21-1 and TRBJ1-2. TRBV21-1 is shown as a pseudogene. The CDR3 has 10 residues if both end residues are counted. This CDR3 is CASSTRLRPR.

The genes are TRBV29-1 and TRBJ2-1; TRBD2 agrees at 15 bases. This CDR3 spans 15 amino acids. V gave up 4 bases and J gave up 8 bases; unmatched junction bases: 6. CDR1 is SQVTM and CDR2 is ANQGSEA in the germline V gene. The CDR3: CSVGGLAGGPDEQFF. CDR3 nucleotides: TGCAGCGTTGGGGGACTAGCGGGGGGCCCGGATGAGCAGTTCTTC.

In its sample, this clone was seen once. The chain carries TRBV7-9 and TRBJ1-1, with 7 bases identical to TRBD1. The ends lost 6 bases at V and 4 bases at J; junction bases unmatched: 5. Germline CDR1 SEHNR, CDR2 FQNEAQ (reference sequence). The CDR3 contains 13 residues. The CDR3 protein is CASRTSGGTEAFF. CDR3 coding DNA: TGTGCCAGCAGAACGTCAGGGGGCACTGAAGCTTTCTTT. The full variable domain, with the rest looked up from reference TRBV7-9 and TRBJ1-1, is DTGVSQNPRHKITKRGQNVTFRCDPISEHNRLYWYRQTLGQGPEFLTYFQNEAQLEKSRLLSDRFSAERPKGSFSTLEIQRTEQGDSAMYLCASRTSGGTEAFFGQGTRLTVV.